This entry lists 26 T cell receptor beta chains sequenced from one sample in a study of PD-L1 blockade in urothelial cancer. TCRdb's table, derived via immunoSEQ multiplex PCR, lists solely in-frame clones and lacks some. Of 57,000 or so clones detected, around 79% appear once; the ten largest clones hold 4.5%. The source material was PBMCs, sampled around atezolizumab (anti-PD-L1) treatment. The receptors shown here come from a man between 65 and 79 years old with urothelial cancer.

The chain has TRBV4-2 and TRBJ2-7, with D possibly TRBD2 on 6 matching bases. CDR3 length equals 16 residues. Deletions cut 0 bases from V and 2 bases from J, with 14 bases between. Germline V gives CDR1 LGHNA, CDR2 YNFKEQ. The CDR3 DNA reads as TGTGCCAGCAGCCAAGATAAGGCTAGCGATACCTACGAGCAGTACTTC. Protein product: CASSQDKASDTYEQYF.

V gene TRBV19 combines with J gene TRBJ1-5; 9 nucleotides align to TRBD1. The CDR3 extends over 15 amino acids. Per germline, CDR1 LNHDA and CDR2 SQIVND (reference sequence). V lost 6 bases, J lost 4 bases, and 7 bases stayed unmatched. CDR3 loop: CASRPNRGPNQPQHF. The DNA of the CDR3 is TGTGCCAGTAGGCCTAACAGGGGGCCGAATCAGCCCCAGCATTTT. The whole variable domain, filled in from reference TRBV19 and TRBJ1-5, reads DGGITQSPKYLFRKEGQNVTLSCEQNLNHDAMYWYRQDPGQGLRLIYYSQIVNDFQKGDIAEGYSVSREKKESFPLTVTSAQKNPTAFYLCASRPNRGPNQPQHFGDGTRLSIL.

The V gene is TRBV9, the J gene TRBJ2-7, with a possible D match to TRBD2 (5 bases). V was cut by 4 bases and J by 7 bases, with 15 bases left in between. The germline CDR1 and CDR2 sequences are SGDLS and YYNGEE. CDR3 length: 13 amino acids. Written as DNA, the CDR3 is TGTGCCAGCAGCTGGACGGACTTAGGAGAGCAGTACTTC. Protein product: CASSWTDLGEQYF.

The V call is TRBV29-1, the J call TRBJ2-3; TRBD1 might be the D (5 bases). Germline V lookup: CDR1 SQVTM, CDR2 ANQGSEA. The CDR3 spans 13 residues. V was clipped by 8 bases and J by 2 bases, with 14 bases between them. The CDR3 spells CSSRAGHTDTQYF. In DNA form, the CDR3 reads TGCAGCTCCCGTGCCGGACACACAGATACGCAGTATTTT.

This chain uses TRBV5-1 with TRBJ2-2; 7 bases agree with TRBD2. The germline gives CDR1 SGHRS, CDR2 YFSETQ. This CDR3 region has 15 residues. The junction had 3 bases not matched to a gene; V was cut back by 4 bases and J by 0 bases. The CDR3 sequence is CASSRDYSNTGELFF. In DNA, the CDR3 is TGCGCCAGCAGCCGGGACTACTCGAACACCGGGGAGCTGTTTTTT.

The chain employs TRBV16 and TRBJ1-1, with unresolved D. Germline V gene lookup returns CDR1 KGHSY and CDR2 FQNENV. The CDR3 is made up of 13 amino acids. Trimming took off 0 bases at V and 1 base at J, with 3 bases between the two ends. The CDR3 spells CASSQSRNTEAFF. For the CDR3, the DNA is TGTGCCAGCAGCCAATCGAGGAACACTGAAGCTTTCTTT.

J is TRBJ2-5 and V is TRBV5-1; possible D gene TRBD2, 6 bases. CDR3 length: 17 residues. Trimming cost V 0 bases and J 4 bases, with 19 bases left between them. From germline, CDR1 is SGHRS and CDR2 YFSETQ. DNA for the CDR3: TGCGCCAGCAGCTTGGGCCCCTTTGCGGGGCAGGGAGAGACCCAGTACTTC. Encoded protein: CASSLGPFAGQGETQYF.

J is TRBJ1-1 and V is TRBV2, with 8 bases aligning to TRBD1. The CDR3 is made up of 14 amino acids. CDR1 is SNHLY, CDR2 FYNNEI, per germline. Trimming at V came to 8 bases and at J to 4 bases, leaving 9 bases not matched to a gene. The DNA for the CDR3 is TGTGCCAGCGATTCCACAGGGGGTCGCACTGAAGCTTTCTTT. Amino acid sequence: CASDSTGGRTEAFF.

The chain combines TRBV7-9 with TRBJ2-7; TRBD1 aligns across 7 bases. The CDR3 is made up of 16 amino acids. CDR1 is SEHNR, CDR2 FQNEAQ, per germline (reference sequence). V gave up 5 bases and J gave up 3 bases; unmatched junction bases: 13. As DNA, the CDR3 is TGTGCCAGCAGCACTCGAGGCTACAGGGGAGACTACGAGCAGTACTTC. Encoded protein: CASSTRGYRGDYEQYF.

The rearrangement uses TRBV6-6 and TRBJ1-1; D remains unclear. Germline V gene lookup returns CDR1 MNHNY and CDR2 SVGAGI (reference sequence). The CDR3 has 15 amino acids. Trimming shortened V by 6 bases and J by 6 bases, and 20 bases separated the two germline ends. CDR3 protein: CASRGRTDTNAEAFF. The CDR3 DNA sequence: TGTGCCAGCAGGGGGAGGACGGATACTAACGCTGAAGCTTTCTTT.

The genes are TRBV9 and TRBJ2-1; TRBD1 matches at 8 bases. The V gene end was trimmed by 2 bases and the J gene end by 6 bases; junction bases not matched to a gene: 4. Germline V CDR1 and CDR2: SGDLS, YYNGEE. The CDR3 contains 14 residues. The DNA of the CDR3 is TGTGCCAGCAGCGTGTGGACAGGGTTCAATGAGCAGTTCTTC. Translated: CASSVWTGFNEQFF.

The chain has TRBV5-1 and TRBJ1-5; D is unresolved. This CDR3 has 15 residues. Trimming took 0 bases from V and 0 from J, leaving 7 bases between them. Germline CDR1 is SGHRS and CDR2 is YFSETQ. CDR3 residues: CASSLGGTSNQPQHF. CDR3 nucleotide sequence: TGCGCCAGCAGCTTGGGCGGCACTAGCAATCAGCCCCAGCATTTT.

The genes are TRBV6-6 and TRBJ1-5, with D tentatively TRBD1 (5 bases). CDR1 and CDR2 from the germline V gene are MNHNY and SVGAGI (reference sequence). The CDR3 runs 13 residues. The ends were cut back, 6 bases at V and 4 bases at J, with 10 bases in the middle. CDR3 region: CASSSRENQPQHF. CDR3 nucleotide sequence: TGTGCCAGCAGCTCCAGGGAAAATCAGCCCCAGCATTTT.

J is TRBJ1-4 and V is TRBV7-9; D remains unclear. V was trimmed by 2 bases and J by 0 bases, leaving 7 bases between them. This CDR3 comprises 15 residues. The germline V gene encodes CDR1 SEHNR and CDR2 FQNEAQ (reference sequence). The CDR3 protein is CASSLLAATNEKLFF. Written as DNA, the CDR3 is TGTGCCAGCAGCTTATTAGCTGCAACTAATGAAAAACTGTTTTTT. The full variable domain, its missing parts supplied by reference TRBV7-9 and TRBJ1-4, is DTGVSQNPRHKITKRGQNVTFRCDPISEHNRLYWYRQTLGQGPEFLTYFQNEAQLEKSRLLSDRFSAERPKGSFSTLEIQRTEQGDSAMYLCASSLLAATNEKLFFGSGTQLSVL.

The V gene is TRBV15, the J gene TRBJ2-3; 9 nucleotides line up with TRBD1. CDR3 size: 15 residues. CDR1 is LNHNV, CDR2 YYDKDF, per germline (reference sequence). V gave up 3 bases and J gave up 4 bases; unmatched junction bases: 5. In nucleotides, the CDR3 is TGTGCCACCAGCAGCCGGGACAGGGAGCCAGATACGCAGTATTTT. It yields the protein CATSSRDREPDTQYF.

The genes are TRBV4-1 and TRBJ1-1; D is ambiguous. The CDR3 covers 14 residues. Trimming removed 3 bases from V and 4 bases from J, with 12 bases in between. CDR1 and CDR2 from the germline V gene are MGHRA and YSYEKL. The CDR3 DNA is TGCGCCAGCAGCCAGCCGCGAGGTGGCACTGAAGCTTTCTTT. Residues: CASSQPRGGTEAFF.

This sequence joins TRBV5-1 and TRBJ2-1, with 11 bases fitting TRBD2. The CDR3 has 16 amino acids. The V gene's germline CDR1 is SGHRS and CDR2 YFSETQ. J lost 6 bases, V lost 4 bases, and 9 bases had no gene match. The CDR3 sequence: CASSLGGLAGGNEQFF. The CDR3 DNA is TGCGCCAGCAGCCTTGGCGGGCTAGCGGGGGGCAATGAGCAGTTCTTC.

This chain uses TRBV30 with TRBJ2-5; TRBD2 matches 12 bases. The germline gives CDR1 GTSNPN, CDR2 SVGIG (reference sequence). This CDR3 has 13 amino acids. V dropped 6 bases and J dropped 5; count of bases not matched to a gene: 4. This CDR3 reads CACRLAGEETQYF. CDR3 coding DNA: TGTGCCTGCCGACTAGCGGGAGAGGAGACCCAGTACTTC. Full variable domain (outside the CDR3, taken from reference TRBV30 and TRBJ2-5): SQTIHQWPATLVQPVGSPLSLECTVEGTSNPNLYWYRQAAGRGLQLLFYSVGIGQISSEVPQNLSASRPQDRQFILSSKKLLLSDSGFYLCACRLAGEETQYFGPGTRLLVL.

This clone was picked up a small number of times. V and J are TRBV19 and TRBJ1-1; TRBD1 matches at 9 bases. Germline V gene sequence: CDR1 LNHDA, CDR2 SQIVND (reference sequence). This CDR3 contains 13 residues. V lost 6 bases and J lost 3; bases outside the gene matches: 2. The CDR3 spells CASSRQGDTEAFF. CDR3 DNA sequence: TGTGCCAGTAGCCGACAGGGGGACACTGAAGCTTTCTTT.

This chain links TRBV5-1 with TRBJ1-1; D unresolved. V gave up 4 bases and J gave up 1 base, with 8 bases separating them. This CDR3 is built from 13 residues. CDR1 SGHRS and CDR2 YFSETQ come from the germline V gene. This CDR3 is CASSLNKNTEAFF. The CDR3 bases are TGCGCCAGCAGCCTCAACAAGAACACTGAAGCTTTCTTT.

The chain carries TRBV11-2 and TRBJ2-7, with 10 bases lining up with TRBD2. The CDR3 is 16 amino acids. Germline V gene lookup returns CDR1 SGHAT and CDR2 FQNNGV. V was clipped by 1 base and J by 6 bases; unmatched bases: 9. This CDR3 is CASSLVRSSGGLEQYF. The DNA for the CDR3 is TGTGCCAGCAGCTTAGTACGGTCTAGCGGGGGCCTCGAGCAGTACTTC.

This clone has just a few counts. The chain recombines TRBV7-9 with TRBJ2-5, with TRBD2 matching 10 bases. Trimming at V came to 2 bases and at J to 7 bases, leaving 4 bases not matched to a gene. The CDR3 totals 14 residues. The germline CDR1 and CDR2 sequences are SEHNR and FQNEAQ (reference sequence). CDR3 protein: CASSLLVAGGTQYF. The CDR3, as DNA: TGTGCCAGCAGCTTACTAGTAGCGGGGGGGACCCAGTACTTC.

This clone has more than one count but fewer than ten. The chain uses TRBV29-1 and TRBJ1-1; 7 bases map to TRBD1. The junction had 5 bases not matched to a gene; V was cut back by 4 bases and J by 6 bases. CDR3 length equals 12 residues. Germline lookup yields CDR1 SQVTM and CDR2 ANQGSEA. The CDR3 sequence: CSVVEGAAEAFF. CDR3 in DNA: TGCAGCGTTGTGGAGGGGGCCGCTGAAGCTTTCTTT.

The chain is built from TRBV9 and TRBJ2-1; TRBD2 matches at 7 bases. Germline-derived CDR1 and CDR2 are SGDLS and YYNGEE. V lost 3 bases to trimming and J lost 3 bases; unmatched junction nucleotides: 6. The CDR3 covers 15 residues. The CDR3 is CASSGTSAYYNEQFF. The CDR3 bases are TGTGCCAGCAGCGGAACTAGCGCCTACTACAATGAGCAGTTCTTC.

The chain combines TRBV19 with TRBJ1-1; D may be TRBD1 (5 bases). Between the trimmed V and J ends, which lost 3 bases and 7 bases, there was a span of 12 bases. Germline CDR1 LNHDA, CDR2 SQIVND (reference sequence). The CDR3 is 13 residues long. CDR3 coding DNA: TGTGCCAGTAGTATCAGGGTTGCGCGTGAAGCTTTCTTT. The encoded protein is CASSIRVAREAFF.

This chain connects TRBV18 to TRBJ2-7, with TRBD1 matching over 9 bases. The germline gives CDR1 KGHSH, CDR2 LQKENI. The CDR3 runs 16 residues. Germline trimming cut 3 bases from V and 6 bases from J; bases unmatched to any gene: 12. CDR3 protein: CASSPSTGTGRREQYF. The CDR3 DNA follows: TGTGCCAGCTCACCTTCCACCGGGACAGGGCGGCGCGAGCAGTACTTC.